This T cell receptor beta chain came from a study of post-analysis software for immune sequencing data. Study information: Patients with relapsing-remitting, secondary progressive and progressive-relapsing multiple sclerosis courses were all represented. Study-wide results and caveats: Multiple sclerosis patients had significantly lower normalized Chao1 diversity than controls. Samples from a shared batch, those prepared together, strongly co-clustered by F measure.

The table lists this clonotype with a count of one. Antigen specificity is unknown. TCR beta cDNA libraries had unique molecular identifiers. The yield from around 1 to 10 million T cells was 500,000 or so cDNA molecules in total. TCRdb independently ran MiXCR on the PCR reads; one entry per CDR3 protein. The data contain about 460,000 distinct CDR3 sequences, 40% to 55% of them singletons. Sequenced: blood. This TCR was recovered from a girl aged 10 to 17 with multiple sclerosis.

CDR3 protein: CASSQDLQDEQFF. The CDR3 DNA reads as TGTGCCAGCAGCCAAGATCTCCAGGACGAGCAGTTCTTC. The chain employs TRBV3-1 and TRBJ2-1; the D is unclear. Trimming took off 0 bases at V and 10 bases at J, with 10 bases between the two ends. The CDR3 runs to 13 residues. Germline V gives CDR1 LGHDT, CDR2 YNNKEL (reference sequence).